These 2 T cell receptor beta chains were sequenced from one sample in a study of cytomegalovirus exposure and HLA in healthy donors. Researchers ran the PCR with 60 Vbeta and 13 Jbeta primers. Data came from immunoSEQ multiplex PCR; TCRdb stores just in-frame clones and leaves some out. Of 100,000 to 150,000 clones listed, approximately 80% are singletons. The sequencing input was PBMCs. The receptors shown here come from a male donor in good health and CMV-seropositive.

This chain connects TRBV11-3 to TRBJ2-7, with D possibly TRBD2 on 5 matching bases. The V and J ends lost 3 bases and 5 bases respectively, with 11 bases between them. Germline V gives CDR1 SGHNT, CDR2 YENEEA. The CDR3 is made up of 13 amino acids. The CDR3 is CASSFRTGNEQYF. CDR3 nucleotides: TGTGCCAGCAGCTTTCGAACGGGGAACGAGCAGTACTTC.

V and J are TRBV19 and TRBJ2-2, with D possibly matching TRBD2 (5 bases). CDR3 length: 14 residues. Looked up from germline, CDR1 is LNHDA and CDR2 is SQIVND (reference sequence). Trimming stripped 3 bases from V and 3 bases from J, with 8 bases between. CDR3 region: CASSISVHTGELFF. CDR3 DNA sequence: TGTGCCAGTAGTATTAGCGTACACACCGGGGAGCTGTTTTTT.